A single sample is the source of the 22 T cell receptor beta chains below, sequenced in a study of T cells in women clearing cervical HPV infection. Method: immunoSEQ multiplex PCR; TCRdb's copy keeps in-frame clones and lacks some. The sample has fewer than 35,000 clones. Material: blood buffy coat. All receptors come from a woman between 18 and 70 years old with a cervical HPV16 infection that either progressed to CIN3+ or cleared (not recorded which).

The CDR3 DNA, read in part, is TGTGCCAGCAGCTTAGGACTTTATCAGCCC. Translating it yields CASSLGLYQP. The complete CDR3 sequence is CASSLGLYQPQHF. The genes are TRBV7-9 and TRBJ1-5; no reliable D call. The read falls 3 residues short of the CDR3 end, and the missing part is taken from the germline J gene. Trimming shortened V by 1 base and J by 5 bases, and 6 bases separated the two germline ends. There are 13 residues in the CDR3. The V gene's germline CDR1 is SEHNR and CDR2 FQNEAQ (reference sequence). Using reference TRBV7-9 and TRBJ1-5 for the parts outside the CDR3, the full variable domain is DTGVSQNPRHKITKRGQNVTFRCDPISEHNRLYWYRQTLGQGPEFLTYFQNEAQLEKSRLLSDRFSAERPKGSFSTLEIQRTEQGDSAMYLCASSLGLYQPQHFGDGTRLSIL.

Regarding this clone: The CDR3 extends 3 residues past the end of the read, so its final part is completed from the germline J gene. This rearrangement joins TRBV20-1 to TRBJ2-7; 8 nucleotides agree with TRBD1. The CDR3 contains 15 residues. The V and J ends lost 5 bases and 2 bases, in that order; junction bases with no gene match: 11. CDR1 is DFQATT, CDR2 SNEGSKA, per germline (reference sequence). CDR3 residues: CSAQPRTGNPYEQYF. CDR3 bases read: TGCAGTGCTCAACCCAGGACAGGGAACCCCTACGAG.

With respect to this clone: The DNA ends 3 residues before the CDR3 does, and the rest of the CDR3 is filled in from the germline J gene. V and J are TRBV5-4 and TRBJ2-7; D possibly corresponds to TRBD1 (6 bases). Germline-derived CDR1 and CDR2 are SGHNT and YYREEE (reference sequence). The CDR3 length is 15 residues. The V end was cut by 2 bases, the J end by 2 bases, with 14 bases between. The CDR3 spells CASSFGRGGTYEQYF. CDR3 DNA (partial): TGTGCCAGCAGCTTTGGCAGGGGCGGAACCTACGAG.

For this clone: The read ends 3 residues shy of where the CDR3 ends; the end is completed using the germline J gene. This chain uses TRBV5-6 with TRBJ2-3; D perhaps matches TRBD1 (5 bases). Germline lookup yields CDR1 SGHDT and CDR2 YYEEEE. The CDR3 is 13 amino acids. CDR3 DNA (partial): TGTGCCAGCAGCTACCTGACAGAAGAGACG. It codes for CASSYLTEET. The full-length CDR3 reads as CASSYLTEETQYF.

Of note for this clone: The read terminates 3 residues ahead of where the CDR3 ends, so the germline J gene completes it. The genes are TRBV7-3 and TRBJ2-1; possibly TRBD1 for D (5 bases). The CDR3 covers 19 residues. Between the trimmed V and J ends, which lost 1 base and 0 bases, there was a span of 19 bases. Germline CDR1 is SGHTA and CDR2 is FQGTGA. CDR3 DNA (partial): TGTGCCAGCAGCTTAAAGAAGGGGTTTGACACCCACTCCTACAATGAG. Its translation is CASSLKKGFDTHSYNE. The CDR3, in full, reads CASSLKKGFDTHSYNEQFF.

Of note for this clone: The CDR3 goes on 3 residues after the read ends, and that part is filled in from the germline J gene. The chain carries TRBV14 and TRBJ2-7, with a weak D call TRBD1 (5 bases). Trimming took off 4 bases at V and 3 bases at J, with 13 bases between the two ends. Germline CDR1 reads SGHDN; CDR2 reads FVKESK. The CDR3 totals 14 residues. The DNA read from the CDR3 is TGTGCCAGCAGCCCACCCGACAGAGACTACGAG. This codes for CASSPPDRDYE. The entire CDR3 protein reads CASSPPDRDYEQYF.

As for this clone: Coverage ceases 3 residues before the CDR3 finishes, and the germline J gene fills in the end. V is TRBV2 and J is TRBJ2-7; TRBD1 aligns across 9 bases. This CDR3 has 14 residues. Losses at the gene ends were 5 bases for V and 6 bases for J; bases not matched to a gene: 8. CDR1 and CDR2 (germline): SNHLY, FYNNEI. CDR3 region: CASSPGTGFREQYF. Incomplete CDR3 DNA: TGTGCCAGCAGTCCCGGGACAGGGTTTCGCGAG.

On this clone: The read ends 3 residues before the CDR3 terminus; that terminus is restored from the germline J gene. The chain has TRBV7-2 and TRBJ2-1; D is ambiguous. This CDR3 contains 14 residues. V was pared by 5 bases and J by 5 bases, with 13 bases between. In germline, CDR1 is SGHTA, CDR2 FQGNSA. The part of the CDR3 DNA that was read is TGTGCCAGCAGCCAAGCCCCGAAAGACAATGAG. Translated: CASSQAPKDNE. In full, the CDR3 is CASSQAPKDNEQFF.

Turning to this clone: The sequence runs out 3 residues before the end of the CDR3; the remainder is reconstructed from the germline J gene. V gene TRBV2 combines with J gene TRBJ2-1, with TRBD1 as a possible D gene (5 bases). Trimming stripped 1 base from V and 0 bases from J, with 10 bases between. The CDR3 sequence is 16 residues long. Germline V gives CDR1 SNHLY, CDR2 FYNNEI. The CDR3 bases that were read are TGTGCCAGCAGTGAAGGGGGCGTAAGCTCCTACAATGAG. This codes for CASSEGGVSSYNE. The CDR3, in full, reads CASSEGGVSSYNEQFF. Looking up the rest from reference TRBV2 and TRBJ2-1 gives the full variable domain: EPEVTQTPSHQVTQMGQEVILRCVPISNHLYFYWYRQILGQKVEFLVSFYNNEISEKSEIFDDQFSVERPDGSNFTLKIRSTKLEDSAMYFCASSEGGVSSYNEQFFGPGTRLTVL.

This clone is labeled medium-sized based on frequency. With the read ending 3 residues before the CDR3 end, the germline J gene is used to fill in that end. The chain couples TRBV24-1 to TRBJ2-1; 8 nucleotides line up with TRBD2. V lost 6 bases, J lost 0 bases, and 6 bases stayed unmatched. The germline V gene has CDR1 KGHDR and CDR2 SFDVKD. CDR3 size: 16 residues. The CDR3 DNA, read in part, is TGTGCCACCAGTCCAAGCGGGAGAAGCTCCTACAATGAG. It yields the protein CATSPSGRSSYNE. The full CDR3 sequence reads CATSPSGRSSYNEQFF.

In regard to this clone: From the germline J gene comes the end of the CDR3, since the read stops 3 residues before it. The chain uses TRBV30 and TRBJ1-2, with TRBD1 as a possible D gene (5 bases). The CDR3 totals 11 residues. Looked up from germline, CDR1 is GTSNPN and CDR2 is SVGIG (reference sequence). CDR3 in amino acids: CAWSAGGVYTF. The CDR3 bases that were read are TGTGCCTGGAGTGCAGGAGGGGTC.

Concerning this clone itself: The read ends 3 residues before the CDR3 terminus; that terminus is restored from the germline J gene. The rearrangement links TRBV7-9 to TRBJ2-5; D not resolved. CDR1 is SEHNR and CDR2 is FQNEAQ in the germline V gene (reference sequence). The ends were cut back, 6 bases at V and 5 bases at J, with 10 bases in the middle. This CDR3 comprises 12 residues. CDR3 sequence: CASSSEVETQYF. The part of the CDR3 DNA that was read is TGTGCCAGCAGTTCAGAAGTGGAGACC.

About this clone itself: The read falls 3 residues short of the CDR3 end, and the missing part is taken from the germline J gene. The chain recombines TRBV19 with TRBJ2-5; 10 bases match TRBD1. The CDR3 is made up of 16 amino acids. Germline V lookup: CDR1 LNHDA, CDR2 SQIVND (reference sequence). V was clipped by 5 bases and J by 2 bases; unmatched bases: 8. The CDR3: CASSPQDRGLQETQYF. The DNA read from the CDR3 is TGTGCCAGTAGTCCCCAGGACAGGGGGTTACAAGAGACC.

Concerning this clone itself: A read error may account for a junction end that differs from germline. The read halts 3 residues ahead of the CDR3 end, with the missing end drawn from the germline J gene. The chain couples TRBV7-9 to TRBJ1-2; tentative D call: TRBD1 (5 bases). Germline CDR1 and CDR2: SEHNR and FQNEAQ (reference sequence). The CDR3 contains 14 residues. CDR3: CARSLAQGNYGYTF. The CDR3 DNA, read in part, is TGTGCCCGCAGCTTAGCTCAGGGTAACTATGGC.

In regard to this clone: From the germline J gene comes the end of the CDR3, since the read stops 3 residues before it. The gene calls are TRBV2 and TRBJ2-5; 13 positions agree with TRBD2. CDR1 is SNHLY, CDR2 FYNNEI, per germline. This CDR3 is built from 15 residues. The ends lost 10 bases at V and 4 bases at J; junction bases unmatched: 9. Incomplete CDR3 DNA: TGTGCCAACAATGGACTAGCGGGAGTGCGAGAGACC. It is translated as CANNGLAGVRET. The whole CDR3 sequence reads CANNGLAGVRETQYF.

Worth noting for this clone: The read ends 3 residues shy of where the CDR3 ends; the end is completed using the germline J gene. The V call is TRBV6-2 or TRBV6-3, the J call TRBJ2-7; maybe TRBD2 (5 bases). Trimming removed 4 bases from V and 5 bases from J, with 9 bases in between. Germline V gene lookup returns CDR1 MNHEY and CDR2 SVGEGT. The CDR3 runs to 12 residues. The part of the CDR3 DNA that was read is TGTGCCAGCAGTTGGAACGGGGACGAG. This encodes CASSWNGDE. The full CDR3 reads CASSWNGDEQYF.

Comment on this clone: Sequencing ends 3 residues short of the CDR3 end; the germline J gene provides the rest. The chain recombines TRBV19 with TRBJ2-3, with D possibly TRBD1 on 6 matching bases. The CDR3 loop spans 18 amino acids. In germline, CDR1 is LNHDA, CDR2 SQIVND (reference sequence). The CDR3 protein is CASSMLRQSRGLNQPQYF. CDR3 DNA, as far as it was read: TGTGCCAGTAGTATGCTCCGACAGTCCAGGGGCCTCAATCAGCCG.

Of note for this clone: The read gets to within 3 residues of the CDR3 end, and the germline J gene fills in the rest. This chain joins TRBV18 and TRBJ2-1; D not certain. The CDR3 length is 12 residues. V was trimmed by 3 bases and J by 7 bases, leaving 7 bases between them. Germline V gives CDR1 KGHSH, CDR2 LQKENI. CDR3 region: CASSPAVNEQFF. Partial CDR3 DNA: TGTGCCAGCTCACCCGCGGTAAATGAG. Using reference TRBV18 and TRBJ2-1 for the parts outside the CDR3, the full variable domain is NAGVMQNPRHLVRRRGQEARLRCSPMKGHSHVYWYRQLPEEGLKFMVYLQKENIIDESGMPKERFSAEFPKEGPSILRIQQVVRGDSAAYFCASSPAVNEQFFGPGTRLTVL.

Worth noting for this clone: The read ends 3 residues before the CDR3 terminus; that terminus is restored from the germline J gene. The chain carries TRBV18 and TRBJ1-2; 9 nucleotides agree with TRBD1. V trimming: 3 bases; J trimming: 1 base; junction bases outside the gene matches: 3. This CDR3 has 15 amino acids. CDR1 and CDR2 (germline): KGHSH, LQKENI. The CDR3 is CASSPGQGHNYGYTF. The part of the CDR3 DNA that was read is TGTGCCAGCTCACCGGGACAGGGCCATAACTATGGC.

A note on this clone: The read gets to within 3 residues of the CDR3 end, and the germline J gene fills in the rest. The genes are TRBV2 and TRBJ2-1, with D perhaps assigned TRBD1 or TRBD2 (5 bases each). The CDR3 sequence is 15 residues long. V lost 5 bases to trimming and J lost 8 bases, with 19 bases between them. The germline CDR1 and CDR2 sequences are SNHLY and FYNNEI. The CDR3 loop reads CASSSGSGPGYEQFF. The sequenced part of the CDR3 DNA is TGTGCCAGCAGTTCAGGGTCAGGCCCGGGATATGAG.

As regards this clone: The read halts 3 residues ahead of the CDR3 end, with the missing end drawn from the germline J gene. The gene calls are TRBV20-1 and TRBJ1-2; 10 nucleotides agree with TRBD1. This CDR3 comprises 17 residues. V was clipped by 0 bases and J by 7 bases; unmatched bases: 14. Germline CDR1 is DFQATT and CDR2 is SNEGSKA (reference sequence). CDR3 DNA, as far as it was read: TGCAGTGCTAGAGATCGAATTAGGACAGGGGGGCGGAGTGGC. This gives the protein CSARDRIRTGGRSG. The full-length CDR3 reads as CSARDRIRTGGRSGYTF.

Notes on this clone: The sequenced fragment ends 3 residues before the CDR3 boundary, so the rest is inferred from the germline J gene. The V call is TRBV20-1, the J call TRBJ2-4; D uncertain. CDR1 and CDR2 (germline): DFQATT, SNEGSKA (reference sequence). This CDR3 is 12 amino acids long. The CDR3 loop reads CSASNLLGTQYF. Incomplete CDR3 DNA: TGCAGTGCTAGTAACCTCCTCGGTACT.